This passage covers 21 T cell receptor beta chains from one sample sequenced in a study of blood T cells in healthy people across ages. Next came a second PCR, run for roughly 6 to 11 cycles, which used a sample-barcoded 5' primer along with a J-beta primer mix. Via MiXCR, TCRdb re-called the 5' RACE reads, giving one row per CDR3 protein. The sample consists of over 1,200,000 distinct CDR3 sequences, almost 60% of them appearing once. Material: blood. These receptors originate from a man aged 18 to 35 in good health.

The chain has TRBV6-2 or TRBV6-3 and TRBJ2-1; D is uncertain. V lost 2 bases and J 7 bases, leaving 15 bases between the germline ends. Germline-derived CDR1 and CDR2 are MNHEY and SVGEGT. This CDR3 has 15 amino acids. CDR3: CASSYGARPGNEQFF. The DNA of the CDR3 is TGTGCCAGCAGTTACGGCGCCCGCCCGGGTAATGAGCAGTTCTTC.

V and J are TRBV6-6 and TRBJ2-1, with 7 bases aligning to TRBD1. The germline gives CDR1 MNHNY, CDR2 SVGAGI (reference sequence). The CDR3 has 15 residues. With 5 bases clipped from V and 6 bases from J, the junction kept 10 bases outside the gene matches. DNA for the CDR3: TGTGCCAGCAGTGCTAGGCCAAACAGGGGCAATGAGCAGTTCTTC. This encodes CASSARPNRGNEQFF.

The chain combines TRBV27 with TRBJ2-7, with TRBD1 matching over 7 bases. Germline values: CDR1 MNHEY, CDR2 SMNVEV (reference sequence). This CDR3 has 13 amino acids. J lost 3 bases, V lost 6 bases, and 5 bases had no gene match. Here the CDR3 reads CASRLRQGYEQYF. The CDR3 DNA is TGTGCCAGCAGATTACGACAGGGCTACGAGCAGTACTTC.

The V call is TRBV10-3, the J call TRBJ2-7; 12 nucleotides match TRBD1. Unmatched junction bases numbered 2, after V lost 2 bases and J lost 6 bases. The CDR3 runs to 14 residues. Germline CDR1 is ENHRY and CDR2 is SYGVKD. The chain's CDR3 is CAISEGDRGPEQYF. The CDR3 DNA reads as TGTGCCATCAGTGAGGGGGACAGGGGGCCCGAGCAGTACTTC.

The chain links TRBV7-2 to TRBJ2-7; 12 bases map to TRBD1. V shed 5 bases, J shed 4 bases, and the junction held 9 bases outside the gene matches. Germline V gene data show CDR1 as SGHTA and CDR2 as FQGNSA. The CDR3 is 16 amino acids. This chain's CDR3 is CASSLLGTGGAYEQYF. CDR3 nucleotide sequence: TGTGCCAGCAGCCTCCTAGGGACAGGGGGCGCATACGAGCAGTACTTC.

The CDR3 region is CASSSHRTNTEAFF. In nucleotides, the CDR3 is TGTGCCAGCAGTTCTCACAGGACTAACACTGAAGCTTTCTTT. The J gene is TRBJ1-1, the V gene TRBV27, with D possibly being TRBD1 (5 bases). V lost 4 bases, J lost 2 bases, and 11 bases lay in between. Germline V lookup: CDR1 MNHEY, CDR2 SMNVEV (reference sequence). The CDR3 loop spans 14 amino acids.

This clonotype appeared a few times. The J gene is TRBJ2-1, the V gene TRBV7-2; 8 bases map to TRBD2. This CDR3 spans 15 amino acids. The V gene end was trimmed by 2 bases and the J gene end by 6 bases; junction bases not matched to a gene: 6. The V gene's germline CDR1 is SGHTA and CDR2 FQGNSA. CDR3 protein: CASSLRREAFNEQFF. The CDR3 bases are TGTGCCAGCAGCTTAAGGCGGGAGGCTTTCAATGAGCAGTTCTTC.

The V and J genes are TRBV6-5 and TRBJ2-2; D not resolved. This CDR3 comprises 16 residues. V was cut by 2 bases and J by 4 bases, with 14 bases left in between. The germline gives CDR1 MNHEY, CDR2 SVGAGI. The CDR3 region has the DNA TGTGCCAGCAGTTACAAGGGCGCTAGGCTCACCGGGGAGCTGTTTTTT. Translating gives CASSYKGARLTGELFF.

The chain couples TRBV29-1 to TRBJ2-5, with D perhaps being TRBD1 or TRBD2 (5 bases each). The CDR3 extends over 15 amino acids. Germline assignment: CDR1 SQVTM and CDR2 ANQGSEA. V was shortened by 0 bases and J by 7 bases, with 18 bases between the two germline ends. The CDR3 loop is CSVEDRDQGEGTQYF. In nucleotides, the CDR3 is TGCAGCGTTGAAGATCGAGACCAGGGAGAGGGGACCCAGTACTTC.

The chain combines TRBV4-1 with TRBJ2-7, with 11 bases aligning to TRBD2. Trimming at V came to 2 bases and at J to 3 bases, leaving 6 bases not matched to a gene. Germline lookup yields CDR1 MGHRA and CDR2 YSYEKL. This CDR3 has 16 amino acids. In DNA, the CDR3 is TGCGCCAGCAGCCAAACCATAGCGGGAGGGAACTACGAGCAGTACTTC. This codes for CASSQTIAGGNYEQYF.

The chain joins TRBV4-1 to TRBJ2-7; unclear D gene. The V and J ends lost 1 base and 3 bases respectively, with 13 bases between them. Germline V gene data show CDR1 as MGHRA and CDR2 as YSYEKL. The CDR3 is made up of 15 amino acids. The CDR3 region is CASSQAERQLYEQYF. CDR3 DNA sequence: TGCGCCAGCAGCCAAGCAGAACGCCAGCTCTACGAGCAGTACTTC.

The CDR3 here is CASRGRENYGYTF. The CDR3 region has the DNA TGTGCCAGCAGAGGCAGGGAGAACTATGGCTACACCTTC. This chain uses TRBV12-3 or TRBV12-4 with TRBJ1-2, with a tentative D call TRBD1 (5 bases). V was shortened by 6 bases and J by 2 bases, with 10 bases between the two germline ends. The CDR3 extends over 13 amino acids.

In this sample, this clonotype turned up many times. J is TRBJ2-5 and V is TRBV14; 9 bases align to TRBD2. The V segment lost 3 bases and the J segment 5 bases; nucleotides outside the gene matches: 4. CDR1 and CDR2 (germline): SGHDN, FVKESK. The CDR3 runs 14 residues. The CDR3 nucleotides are TGTGCCAGCAGCCAGCGGGAGGGGTATGAGACCCAGTACTTC. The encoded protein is CASSQREGYETQYF.

For the CDR3, the DNA is TGTGCCAGCAGCCCGGTCGCCCCTACCTTACCTAATGGCTACACCTTC. Translating gives CASSPVAPTLPNGYTF. The chain uses TRBV3-1 and TRBJ1-2; D remains unclear. V dropped 4 bases and J dropped 6 bases, with 21 bases sitting between them. Germline CDR1 LGHDT, CDR2 YNNKEL (reference sequence). The CDR3 sequence is 16 residues long.

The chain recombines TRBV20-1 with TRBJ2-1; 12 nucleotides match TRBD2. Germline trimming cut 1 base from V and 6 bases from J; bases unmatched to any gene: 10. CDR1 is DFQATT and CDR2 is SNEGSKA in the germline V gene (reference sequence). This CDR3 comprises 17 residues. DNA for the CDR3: TGCAGTGCTAGAGTCCTTAAGACTAGCGGGAGTTTCAATGAGCAGTTCTTC. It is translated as CSARVLKTSGSFNEQFF.

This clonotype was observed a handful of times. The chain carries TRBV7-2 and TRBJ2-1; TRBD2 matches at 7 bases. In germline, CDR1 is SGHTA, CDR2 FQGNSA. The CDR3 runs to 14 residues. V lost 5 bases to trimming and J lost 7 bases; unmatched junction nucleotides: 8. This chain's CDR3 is CASSLTGGRNEQFF. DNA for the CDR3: TGTGCCAGCAGCCTCACCGGGGGGAGGAATGAGCAGTTCTTC.

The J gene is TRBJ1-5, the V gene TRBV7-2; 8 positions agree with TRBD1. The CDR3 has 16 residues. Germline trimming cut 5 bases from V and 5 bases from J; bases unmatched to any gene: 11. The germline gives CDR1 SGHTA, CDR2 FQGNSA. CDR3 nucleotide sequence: TGTGCCAGCAGCCTAACCGGGACAGGCCGCCATCAGCCCCAGCATTTT. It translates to CASSLTGTGRHQPQHF.

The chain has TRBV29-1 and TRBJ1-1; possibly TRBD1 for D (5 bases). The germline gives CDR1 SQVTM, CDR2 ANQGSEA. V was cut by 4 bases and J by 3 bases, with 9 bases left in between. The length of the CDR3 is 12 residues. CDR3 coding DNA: TGCAGCGTTGGAAGGGGACACACTGAAGCTTTCTTT. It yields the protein CSVGRGHTEAFF.

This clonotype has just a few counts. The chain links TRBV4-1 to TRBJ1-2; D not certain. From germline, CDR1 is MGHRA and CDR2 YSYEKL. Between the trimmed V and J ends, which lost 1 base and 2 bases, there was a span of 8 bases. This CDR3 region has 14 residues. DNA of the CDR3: TGCGCCAGCAGCCAAGGCGGCGAGAACTATGGCTACACCTTC. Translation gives CASSQGGENYGYTF.

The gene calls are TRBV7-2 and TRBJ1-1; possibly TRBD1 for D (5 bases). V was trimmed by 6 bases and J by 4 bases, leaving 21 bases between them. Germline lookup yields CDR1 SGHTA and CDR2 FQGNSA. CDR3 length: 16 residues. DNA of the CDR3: TGTGCCAGCAGTTTTACGCCGGACATTTCGGCCACTGAAGCTTTCTTT. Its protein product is CASSFTPDISATEAFF.

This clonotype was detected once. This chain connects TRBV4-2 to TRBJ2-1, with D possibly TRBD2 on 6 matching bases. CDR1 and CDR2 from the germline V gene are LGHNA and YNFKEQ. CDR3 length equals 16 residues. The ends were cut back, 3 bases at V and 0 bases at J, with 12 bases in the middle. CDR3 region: CASSQRGGDSYNEQFF. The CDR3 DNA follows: TGTGCCAGCAGCCAGAGGGGCGGGGACTCCTACAATGAGCAGTTCTTC.